This T cell receptor beta chain was identified during a study of T cells in Graves' hyperthyroidism and ophthalmopathy. Notes on the study in general: Blood also showed most of the thyroid clonotypes that were expanded above 0.001.

Regions amplified from RNA transcripts were the TCR beta CDR3 regions. A first-round RT-PCR of the TCR CDR3 used the HTBI primer set. MiXCR, applied by TCRdb to the multiplex PCR reads, yields one record per CDR3 protein. The table includes roughly 800,000 distinct CDR3 sequences, 38% detected once. This clonotype occurred a few times. What it recognizes is unknown. Germline CDR1 is SGHVS and CDR2 is FQNEAQ. This CDR3 spans 15 amino acids. Trimming cost V 0 bases and J 4 bases, with 12 bases left between them. Diagnosis of hyperthyroidism was new in patients aged 18 to 65, and its duration was under 2 months. PBMCs stemmed from about 9.5 ml fresh peripheral blood.

V usage is TRBV7-8 and J usage is TRBJ1-1; D might be TRBD1 (6 bases). The sequence was collected from a man between 18 and 29 years old with Graves' hyperthyroidism. The material sequenced was blood. CDR3 sequence: CASSLAQGLSTEAFF. DNA for the CDR3: TGTGCCAGCAGCTTAGCTCAGGGGCTATCCACTGAAGCTTTCTTT.